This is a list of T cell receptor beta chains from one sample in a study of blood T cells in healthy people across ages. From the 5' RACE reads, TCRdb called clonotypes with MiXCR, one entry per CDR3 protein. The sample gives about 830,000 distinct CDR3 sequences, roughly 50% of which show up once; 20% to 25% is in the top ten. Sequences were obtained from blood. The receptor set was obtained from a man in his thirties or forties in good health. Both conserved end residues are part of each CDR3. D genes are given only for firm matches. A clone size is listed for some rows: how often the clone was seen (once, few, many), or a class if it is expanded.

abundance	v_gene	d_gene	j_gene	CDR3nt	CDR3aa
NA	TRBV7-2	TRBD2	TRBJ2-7	TGTGCCAGCAGCCTCGCTACGGGAGGGTCCGAGCAGTACTTC	CASSLATGGSEQYF
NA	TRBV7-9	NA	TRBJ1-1	TGTGCCAGCAGCTTGGGGGCCCCTGAAGCTTTCTTT	CASSLGAPEAFF
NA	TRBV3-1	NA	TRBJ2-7	TGTGCCAGCAGCCAAGGGGGGACCCCCACCAGCGAGCAGTACTTC	CASSQGGTPTSEQYF
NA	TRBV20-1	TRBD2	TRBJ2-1	TGCAGTGCAAGGACTAGCGGGAGGAGGAGGGGTACAATTGATGAGCAGTTCTTC	CSARTSGRRRGTIDEQFF
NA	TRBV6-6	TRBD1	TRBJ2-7	TGTGCCAGCAGTAACACCGGGACAGGCTCCTACGAGCAGTACTTC	CASSNTGTGSYEQYF
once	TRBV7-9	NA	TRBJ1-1	TGTGCCAGCAGCCAACCGGGGGGTGAGGACACTGAAGCTTTCTTT	CASSQPGGEDTEAFF
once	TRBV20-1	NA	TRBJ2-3	TGCAGTGCTCGACCCCTTACGACGCTAGGGGCAGATACGCAGTATTTT	CSARPLTTLGADTQYF
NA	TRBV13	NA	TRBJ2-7	TGTGCCAGCAGCGCTACAGGGTTCGAGCAGTACTTC	CASSATGFEQYF
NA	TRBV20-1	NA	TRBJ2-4	TGCAGTGCACATAGGGGGGGCGCGAACATTCAGTACTTC	CSAHRGGANIQYF
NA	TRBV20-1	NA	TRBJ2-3	TGCAGCGGCGAGGTGGGGGAGGAAGATACGCAGTATTTT	CSGEVGEEDTQYF
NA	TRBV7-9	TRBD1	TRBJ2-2	TGTGCCAGCATCCCGCGGTACAGGGGAGACACCGGGGAGCTGTTTTTT	CASIPRYRGDTGELFF
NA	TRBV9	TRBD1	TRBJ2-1	TGTGCCAGCAGCGCGGGGACAGGGCTCAATGAGCAGTTCTTC	CASSAGTGLNEQFF
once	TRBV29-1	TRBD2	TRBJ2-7	TGCAGCGTTGAAAGGGACGGGGGGGACTACGAGCAGTACTTC	CSVERDGGDYEQYF
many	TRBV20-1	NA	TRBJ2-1	TGCAGTGCCCTTCCTTGGCGGACGGGCTACAATGAGCAGTTCTTC	CSALPWRTGYNEQFF
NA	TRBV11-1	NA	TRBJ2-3	TGTGCCAGCTCACCAGGCGGGGTATTGGGTACGCAGTATTTT	CASSPGGVLGTQYF
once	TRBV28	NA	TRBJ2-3	TGTGCCAGCATGGGGAGCGCCATTAGCACAGATACGCAGTATTTT	CASMGSAISTDTQYF
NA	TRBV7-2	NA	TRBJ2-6	TGTGCCAGCAGCTTAGAGTGGGCAGTCCCGGCTGGGGCCAACGTCCTGACTTTC	CASSLEWAVPAGANVLTF
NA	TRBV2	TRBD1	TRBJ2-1	TGTGCCAGCATCGCAACCGGGACAGGGCAGTTCTTC	CASIATGTGQFF
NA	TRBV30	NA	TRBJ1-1	TGTGCCTGGAGTGTACGTGACGGGAGTGAAGCTTTCTTT	CAWSVRDGSEAFF
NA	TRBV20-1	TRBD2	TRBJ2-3	TGCAGTGCGTGGACTAGCGGAAACACAGATACGCAGTATTTT	CSAWTSGNTDTQYF
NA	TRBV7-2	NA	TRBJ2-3	TGTGCCAGCAGCTTAAAATACAGGGAAGATACGCAGTATTTT	CASSLKYREDTQYF
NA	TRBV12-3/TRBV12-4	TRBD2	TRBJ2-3	TGTGCCAGCAGTTTCCACGGTGGCGGGAGATTGACAGATACGCAGTATTTT	CASSFHGGGRLTDTQYF
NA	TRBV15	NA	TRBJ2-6	TGTGCCACCAGCAGGGTCTCCCAATCGGCCAACGTCCTGACTTTC	CATSRVSQSANVLTF